One sample yielded the 18 T cell receptor beta chains listed below, sequenced in a study of CD8 T cells in Susac syndrome. Random-hexamer reverse transcription was applied to about 0.5 to 1 ug RNA. TCRdb passed the immunoSEQ multiplex PCR reads through MiXCR, listing each CDR3 protein once. The sample contains about 170,000 distinct CDR3 sequences, 90% to 96% of which appear only once. The sample taken for sequencing was CD4+ T cells from PBMCs. These receptors were collected from a human donor with Susac syndrome.

The V gene is TRBV28, the J gene TRBJ2-3; D not resolved. The CDR3 has 12 amino acids. Trimming shortened V by 6 bases and J by 3 bases, and 7 bases separated the two germline ends. Germline assignment: CDR1 MDHEN and CDR2 SYDVKM. CDR3 amino acids: CASRYQTDTQYF. The CDR3 region has the DNA TGTGCCAGCAGGTATCAAACAGATACGCAGTATTTT.

This rearrangement joins TRBV27 to TRBJ2-7; 7 bases match TRBD2. Germline values: CDR1 MNHEY, CDR2 SMNVEV (reference sequence). Losses at the gene ends were 4 bases for V and 2 bases for J; bases not matched to a gene: 8. The CDR3 covers 15 residues. CDR3 DNA: TGTGCCAGCAGTTCCGGGGGGACGGAGACCTACGAGCAGTACTTC. Amino acids: CASSSGGTETYEQYF.

The chain carries TRBV4-2 and TRBJ2-3; D ambiguous. Germline V CDR1 and CDR2: LGHNA, YNFKEQ. V was clipped by 8 bases and J by 0 bases, with 9 bases between them. This CDR3 region has 13 residues. The CDR3 reads CASLVPSTDTQYF. CDR3 nucleotides: TGTGCCAGCCTAGTACCCAGCACAGATACGCAGTATTTT.

This clonotype showed up just once. The DNA of the CDR3 is TGTGCCAGCAGTTATTTGGGACAGGAGCAGTTCTTC. Translation: CASSYLGQEQFF. The V and J genes are TRBV2 and TRBJ2-1, with 7 bases that match TRBD1. Germline values: CDR1 SNHLY, CDR2 FYNNEI. V dropped 5 bases and J dropped 10; count of bases not matched to a gene: 5. The CDR3 length is 12 residues.

The genes are TRBV11-1 and TRBJ1-2; D is unclear. CDR3 length: 13 amino acids. Per germline, CDR1 SGHAT and CDR2 FQDESV (reference sequence). Trimming left V 3 bases short and J 2 bases short, with 7 bases between. DNA of the CDR3: TGTGCCAGCAGCTTGGACTCGAACTATGGCTACACCTTC. Protein product: CASSLDSNYGYTF. Together with reference TRBV11-1 and TRBJ1-2, the CDR3 gives the full variable domain: EAEVAQSPRYKITEKSQAVAFWCDPISGHATLYWYRQILGQGPELLVQFQDESVVDDSQLPKDRFSAERLKGVDSTLKIQPAELGDSAMYLCASSLDSNYGYTFGSGTRLTVV.

This clonotype was counted a single time. The rearrangement links TRBV6-2 or TRBV6-3 to TRBJ1-5; D is uncertain. From germline, CDR1 is MNHEY and CDR2 SVGEGT. V shed 2 bases and J shed 5 bases, with 10 bases lying between them. The CDR3 is 14 residues long. CDR3 DNA sequence: TGTGCCAGCAGTTACAGGGTCGCTTATCAGCCCCAGCATTTT. Translation: CASSYRVAYQPQHF.

The CDR3 DNA reads TGTGCCAGCAGTGGAACAGGGGGCCTAGTGAAGTACTATGGCTACACCTTC. This encodes CASSGTGGLVKYYGYTF. The V and J genes are TRBV28 and TRBJ1-2; 9 bases fit TRBD1. This CDR3 is built from 17 residues. The trim removed 5 bases at V and 3 bases at J, leaving 13 bases unmatched. From germline, CDR1 is MDHEN and CDR2 SYDVKM.

This chain links TRBV9 with TRBJ2-5, with D unclear. The V end lost 0 bases, the J end lost 5 bases, and 14 bases lay between the germline ends. Germline V gene data show CDR1 as SGDLS and CDR2 as YYNGEE. The CDR3 loop spans 15 amino acids. The CDR3 DNA follows: TGTGCCAGCAGCGTAGGAGTGACCGGTTCGGAGACCCAGTACTTC. The encoded protein is CASSVGVTGSETQYF.

This chain uses TRBV25-1 with TRBJ2-5; D uncertain. Germline V gene sequence: CDR1 MGHDK, CDR2 SYGVNS. The ends were cut back, 6 bases at V and 2 bases at J, with 10 bases in the middle. This CDR3 is built from 13 residues. CDR3 bases: TGTGCCAGCAGCTTGACCAATCAAGAGACCCAGTACTTC. Protein product: CASSLTNQETQYF.

The genes are TRBV24-1 and TRBJ1-5; the D is unclear. Germline V lookup: CDR1 KGHDR, CDR2 SFDVKD. The V and J ends lost 4 bases and 6 bases respectively, with 6 bases between them. This CDR3 region has 12 residues. The CDR3 DNA reads TGTGCCACCAGTGAAGGAGGTCAGCCCCAGCATTTT. This encodes CATSEGGQPQHF.

This chain links TRBV24-1 with TRBJ2-3, with D perhaps given as TRBD1 or TRBD2 (5 bases each). Looked up from germline, CDR1 is KGHDR and CDR2 is SFDVKD. Trimming stripped 8 bases from V and 5 bases from J, with 19 bases between. This CDR3 spans 15 amino acids. The CDR3, as DNA: TGTGCCACCAAGGATACGGGACCCGAGGGAGATACGCAGTATTTT. Residues: CATKDTGPEGDTQYF.

V gene TRBV20-1 combines with J gene TRBJ2-3; 12 bases map to TRBD2. CDR3 size: 15 residues. Germline trimming cut 5 bases from V and 6 bases from J; bases unmatched to any gene: 9. Per the germline V gene, CDR1 is DFQATT and CDR2 is SNEGSKA (reference sequence). The CDR3 is CSAVSTSGGGDTQYF. CDR3 in DNA: TGCAGTGCTGTCTCGACTAGCGGGGGCGGGGATACGCAGTATTTT.

The V gene is TRBV3-1, the J gene TRBJ2-5; D possibly corresponds to TRBD2 (6 bases). V lost 2 bases, J lost 4 bases, and 11 bases lay in between. The CDR3 runs 14 residues. The germline CDR1 and CDR2 sequences are LGHDT and YNNKEL (reference sequence). CDR3 in amino acids: CASSQNQGGETQYF. DNA for the CDR3: TGTGCCAGCAGCCAAAATCAGGGAGGAGAGACCCAGTACTTC.

This chain connects TRBV7-8 to TRBJ2-5; maybe TRBD1 (6 bases). This CDR3 is built from 14 residues. Deletions cut 4 bases from V and 0 bases from J, with 9 bases between. Germline assignment: CDR1 SGHVS and CDR2 FQNEAQ. CDR3 loop: CASSSGVYQETQYF. Written as DNA, the CDR3 is TGTGCCAGCAGCTCAGGGGTGTACCAAGAGACCCAGTACTTC.

The chain has TRBV5-4 and TRBJ2-6, with D possibly being TRBD2 (6 bases). V was trimmed by 7 bases and J by 1 base, leaving 12 bases between them. Germline assignment: CDR1 SGHNT and CDR2 YYREEE (reference sequence). There are 15 residues in the CDR3. The CDR3 protein is CASSLGRSGANVLTF. In DNA, the CDR3 is TGTGCCAGCTCCCTGGGGAGGTCTGGGGCCAACGTCCTGACTTTC. The full variable domain, with the rest looked up from reference TRBV5-4 and TRBJ2-6, is ETGVTQSPTHLIKTRGQQVTLRCSSQSGHNTVSWYQQALGQGPQFIFQYYREEENGRGNFPPRFSGLQFPNYSSELNVNALELDDSALYLCASSLGRSGANVLTFGAGSRLTVL.

The chain joins TRBV5-1 to TRBJ1-1; TRBD1 matches 7 bases. CDR3 size: 15 residues. The J segment lost 1 base and the V segment lost 4 bases, leaving 7 bases of the junction unmatched. Per the germline V gene, CDR1 is SGHRS and CDR2 is YFSETQ. CDR3 amino acids: CASSRGQDTNTEAFF. The CDR3 DNA follows: TGCGCCAGCAGCCGCGGACAGGATACGAACACTGAAGCTTTCTTT.

V is TRBV27 and J is TRBJ2-7, with TRBD1 matching over 10 bases. V lost 7 bases to trimming and J lost 3 bases; unmatched junction nucleotides: 9. The germline V gene has CDR1 MNHEY and CDR2 SMNVEV (reference sequence). The CDR3 sequence is 15 residues long. In DNA form, the CDR3 reads TGTGCCAGCAAATCCGGGACAGGGGAGGACTACGAGCAGTACTTC. Translation: CASKSGTGEDYEQYF.

The rearrangement uses TRBV29-1 and TRBJ1-1; D uncertain. Germline V gives CDR1 SQVTM, CDR2 ANQGSEA. The CDR3 is made up of 13 amino acids. V was pared by 3 bases and J by 0 bases, with 8 bases between. The CDR3 region has the DNA TGCAGCGTTGAGCCCACCTTGAACACTGAAGCTTTCTTT. Protein: CSVEPTLNTEAFF.